A selection of T cell receptor beta chains follows, all from one sample in a study of T-cell memory formation after mild COVID-19. MiXCR, run by TCRdb on the 5' RACE reads, gives a single entry per CDR3 protein. There are 300,000 or so distinct CDR3 sequences in the sample; 15% to 20% occur only once, and roughly 25% lies in the top ten. Sequencing input: PBMCs or a T cell subset sorted from them (not recorded which). These receptors were collected from a man aged 18 to 35 who had mild COVID-19 (a few samples of this study predate the infection). Cell type and time point are not known. Both conserved end residues are part of each CDR3. Fields, in order: CDR3 protein, CDR3 DNA, D gene, clone size, V gene, J gene. A D gene is named only where the DNA matches it firmly. Part of the rows lack a size; the others show once, few, many or a class for expanded clones.

CDR3: CASSLYGSWGETQYF; DNA: TGCGCCAGCAGCTTGTACGGTTCGTGGGGAGAGACCCAGTACTTC; D: -; size: -; V: TRBV5-1; J: TRBJ2-5
CDR3: CASRNTGGGQPQHF; DNA: TGTGCCAGCCGAAATACAGGGGGCGGACAGCCCCAGCATTTT; D: TRBD1; size: once; V: TRBV6-2/TRBV6-3; J: TRBJ1-5
CDR3: CASSQSGGWGYEQYF; DNA: TGCGCCAGCAGCCAGTCAGGGGGCTGGGGATACGAGCAGTACTTC; D: TRBD1; size: few; V: TRBV5-1; J: TRBJ2-7
CDR3: CASSLSGVFNTEAFF; DNA: TGTGCCAGCAGCTTAAGTGGGGTATTTAACACTGAAGCTTTCTTT; D: -; size: -; V: TRBV7-9; J: TRBJ1-1
CDR3: CASSLRDTNTEAFF; DNA: TGTGCCAGCAGCTTACGGGACACGAACACTGAAGCTTTCTTT; D: -; size: few; V: TRBV7-2; J: TRBJ1-1
CDR3: CATRRTGQETQYF; DNA: TGTGCCACCCGACGGACAGGCCAAGAGACCCAGTACTTC; D: TRBD1; size: few; V: TRBV2; J: TRBJ2-5
CDR3: CSARDPKSSYNSPLHF; DNA: TGCAGTGCTAGAGACCCCAAGAGCTCCTATAATTCACCCCTCCACTTT; D: -; size: -; V: TRBV20-1; J: TRBJ1-6
CDR3: CASSRDFIISGANVLTF; DNA: TGTGCCAGCAGCCGGGACTTTATAATCTCTGGGGCCAACGTCCTGACTTTC; D: -; size: -; V: TRBV3-1; J: TRBJ2-6
CDR3: CASSLVDSGANVLTF; DNA: TGTGCCAGCAGCTTAGTAGACTCTGGGGCCAACGTCCTGACTTTC; D: -; size: -; V: TRBV7-6; J: TRBJ2-6
CDR3: CASSPVQGATEQYF; DNA: TGCGCCAGCAGTCCGGTCCAGGGGGCGACCGAGCAGTACTTC; D: TRBD1; size: -; V: TRBV5-1; J: TRBJ2-7
CDR3: CSVAGTGGIDTQYF; DNA: TGCAGCGTGGCCGGGACAGGGGGCATAGATACGCAGTATTTT; D: TRBD1; size: few; V: TRBV29-1; J: TRBJ2-3
CDR3: CASSRAPGNTEAFF; DNA: TGTGCCAGCAGTCGCGCCCCGGGGAACACTGAAGCTTTCTTT; D: -; size: -; V: TRBV12-3/TRBV12-4; J: TRBJ1-1
CDR3: CASSLVRPPPLHF; DNA: TGCGCCAGCAGCTTGGTTAGGCCCCCACCCCTCCACTTT; D: -; size: few; V: TRBV5-1; J: TRBJ1-6
CDR3: CASSLAGARGEQFF; DNA: TGTGCCAGCAGCCTAGCGGGGGCCCGCGGTGAGCAGTTCTTC; D: TRBD2; size: few; V: TRBV6-2/TRBV6-3; J: TRBJ2-1
CDR3: CASSQDRGANEQFF; DNA: TGTGCCAGCAGTCAAGACAGGGGAGCGAATGAGCAGTTCTTC; D: TRBD1; size: -; V: TRBV6-4; J: TRBJ2-1
CDR3: CASSLGGDYEQYF; DNA: TGTGCCAGCAGCTTGGGGGGAGACTACGAGCAGTACTTC; D: -; size: few; V: TRBV5-4; J: TRBJ2-7
CDR3: CASSYYGGTDTQYF; DNA: TGTGCCAGCAGTTACTATGGGGGCACAGATACGCAGTATTTT; D: -; size: -; V: TRBV6-5; J: TRBJ2-3
CDR3: CASSLWAGGPISNEQFF; DNA: TGTGCCAGCAGTTTATGGGCGGGGGGGCCAATTTCCAATGAGCAGTTCTTC; D: TRBD2; size: many; V: TRBV27; J: TRBJ2-1
CDR3: CASSQDPGGWANTEAFF; DNA: TGCGCCAGCAGCCAAGATCCTGGGGGCTGGGCGAACACTGAAGCTTTCTTT; D: -; size: -; V: TRBV4-3; J: TRBJ1-1
CDR3: CSASTGSDTGELFF; DNA: TGCAGTGCTAGTACGGGGTCGGACACCGGGGAGCTGTTTTTT; D: -; size: -; V: TRBV20-1; J: TRBJ2-2